This TCR beta chain was observed in a study of radiotherapy plus CTLA-4 blockade in lung cancer. As for the study in general: The study recorded objective responses in roughly 20% of patients and disease control in around 33%.

Study-level points and caveats: Peripheral blood showed expansion of tumor-derived TCR clones after radiotherapy and ipilimumab.

The CDR3 runs 13 residues. Per the germline V gene, CDR1 is MNHEY and CDR2 is SMNVEV (reference sequence). The V end lost 3 bases, the J end lost 3 bases, and 9 bases lay between the germline ends. Regarding this clone: What it binds is unknown.

Some clones are missing from TCRdb's copy, which holds only in-frame ones; the method was immunoSEQ multiplex PCR. This table holds roughly 92,000 clones, 86% found once. This receptor was taken from a human donor with non-small cell lung cancer who had a partial response to radiotherapy plus ipilimumab. The sequencing used peripheral blood, collected from a patient treated with radiotherapy plus ipilimumab. The chain joins TRBV27 to TRBJ2-7; D remains unclear. The CDR3 sequence is CASSFQYNYEQYF. CDR3 nucleotide sequence: TGTGCCAGCAGTTTTCAGTACAACTACGAGCAGTACTTC.